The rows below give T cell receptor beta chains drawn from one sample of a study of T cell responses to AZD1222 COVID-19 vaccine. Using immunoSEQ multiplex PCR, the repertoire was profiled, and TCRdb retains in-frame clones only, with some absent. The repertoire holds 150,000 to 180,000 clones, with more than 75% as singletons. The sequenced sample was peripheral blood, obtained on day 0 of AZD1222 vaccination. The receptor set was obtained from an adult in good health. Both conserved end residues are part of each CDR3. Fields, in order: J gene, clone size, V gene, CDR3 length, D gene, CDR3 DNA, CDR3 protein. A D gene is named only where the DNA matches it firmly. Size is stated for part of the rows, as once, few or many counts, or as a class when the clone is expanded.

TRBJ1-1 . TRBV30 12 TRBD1 TGTGCCTGGAGCCCTCAGGGGGCCGCTAGAATCTTT CAWSPQGAARIF
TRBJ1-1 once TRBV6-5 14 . TGTGCCAGCAGGAGGGACGCCTGGAACACTGAAGCTTTCTTT CASRRDAWNTEAFF
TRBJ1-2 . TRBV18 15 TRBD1 TGTGCCAGCTCACCCCAGACAGGGCCTAACTATGGCTACACCTTC CASSPQTGPNYGYTF
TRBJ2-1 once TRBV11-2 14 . TGTGCCAGCAGCTTTGGTCGGGTCGCTAATGAGCAGTTCTTC CASSFGRVANEQFF
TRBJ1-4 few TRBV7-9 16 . TGTGCCAGCAGCCCTGGCCGGGGGGCACAGAATGAAAAACTGTTTTTT CASSPGRGAQNEKLFF
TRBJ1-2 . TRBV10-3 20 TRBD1 TGTGCCATCAGTGAGGCAACGGACAGGGGGCCTACCGACTTTAACTATGGCTACACCTTC CAISEATDRGPTDFNYGYTF
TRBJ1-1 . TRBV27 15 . TGTGCCAGCAGTTTAGGGGTCAGGAGGGATACTGAAGCTTTCTTT CASSLGVRRDTEAFF
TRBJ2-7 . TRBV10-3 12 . TGTGCCATCAGTGGGGGAGCCTACGAGCAGTACTTC CAISGGAYEQYF
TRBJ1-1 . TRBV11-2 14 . TGTGCCAGCAGCTCCAGGGGTACGAGCACTGAAGCTTTCTTT CASSSRGTSTEAFF
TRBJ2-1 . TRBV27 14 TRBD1 TGTGCCAGCAGGACAGGGGGCGTAAACAATGAGCAGTTCTTC CASRTGGVNNEQFF
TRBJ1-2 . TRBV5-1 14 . TGCGCCAGCTGTCCGACCGGGACCCTCTATGGCTACACCTTC CASCPTGTLYGYTF
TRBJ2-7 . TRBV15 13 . TGTGCCACCAGCAGAGGGTATCACTACGAGCAGTACTTC CATSRGYHYEQYF
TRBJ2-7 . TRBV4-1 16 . TGCGCCAGCAGCCAAGCCCCATCCGTTTCATCCTACGAGCAGTACTTC CASSQAPSVSSYEQYF
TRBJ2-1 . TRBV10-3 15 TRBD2 TGTGCCATCGGAGGGGTACTAGCGGGGCACAATGAGCAGTTCTTC CAIGGVLAGHNEQFF
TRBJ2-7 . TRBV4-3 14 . TGCGCCAGCAGCCAGGACACCGGGTTCTACGAGCAGTACTTC CASSQDTGFYEQYF
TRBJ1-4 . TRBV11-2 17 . TGTGCCAGCAGCTTAGGGGCAAAGGGGGGTTACAATGAAAAACTGTTTTTT CASSLGAKGGYNEKLFF
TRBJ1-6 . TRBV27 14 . TGTGCCAACCAGGCGAGCCCCAATAATTCACCCCTCCACTTT CANQASPNNSPLHF
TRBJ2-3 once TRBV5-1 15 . TGCGCCAGCAGCTTGAGAAACGTTGGGTCCGATACGCAGTATTTT CASSLRNVGSDTQYF
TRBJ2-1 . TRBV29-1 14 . TGCAGCGTCCAAGGGGCTAGAGAGGGGGATGAGCAGTTCTTC CSVQGAREGDEQFF
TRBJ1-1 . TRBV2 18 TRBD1 TGTGCCAGCAGTGAACCGCTCGGGACAGGGAGGTGGGGAACTGAAGCTTTCTTT CASSEPLGTGRWGTEAFF
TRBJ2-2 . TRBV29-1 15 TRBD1 TGCAGCGTTTCCCTTCGACAGGGTCACACCGGGGAGCTGTTTTTT CSVSLRQGHTGELFF
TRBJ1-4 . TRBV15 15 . TGTGCCACCAGCAGAGATCGGGCCTGGGATGAAAAACTGTTTTTT CATSRDRAWDEKLFF
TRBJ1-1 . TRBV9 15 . TGTGCCAGCAGCGTAGGGGCAGGGATAAACACTGAAGCTTTCTTT CASSVGAGINTEAFF
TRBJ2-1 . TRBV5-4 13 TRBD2 TGTGCCAGCAACCTAGCGGGGGGGCAAGAGCAGTTCTTC CASNLAGGQEQFF
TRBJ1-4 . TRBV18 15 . TGTGCCAGCTCACCGCCCGGGGGGCGTGGAGAAAAACTGTTTTTT CASSPPGGRGEKLFF
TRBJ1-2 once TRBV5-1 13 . TGCGCCAGCAGCTGGGACGCGAACTATGGCTACACCTTC CASSWDANYGYTF
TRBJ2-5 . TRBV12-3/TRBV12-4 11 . TGTGCCAGCAGTGGTAGGGAGACCCAGTACTTC CASSGRETQYF
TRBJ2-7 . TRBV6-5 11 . TGTGCCAGCACGTTCGGGCCCCAACAGTACTTC CASTFGPQQYF
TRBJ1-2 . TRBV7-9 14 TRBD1 TGTGCCAGCAGCTCCCCTCGACAGGGCAATGGCTACACCTTC CASSSPRQGNGYTF
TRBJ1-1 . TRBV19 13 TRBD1 TGTGCCAGTAGTAGGGACAGGGGCTCTGAAGCTTTCTTT CASSRDRGSEAFF